This is a list of T cell receptor beta chains from one sample in a study of spatial heterogeneity in lung cancer. TCRdb used MiXCR to reprocess the 5' RACE reads, holding one entry per CDR3 protein. Here the sample spans tens of thousands of distinct CDR3 sequences, approximately 5.8% being singletons. The source material was PBMCs, sampled at surgery. The receptors originated from a male donor with early-stage non-small cell lung cancer. The CDR3 runs from the conserved cysteine through the conserved F or W. A D gene is named only where the DNA matches it firmly. Clone sizes are shown as once, few or many counts, or a class when the clone is expanded.

size: many; J: TRBJ2-7; V: TRBV10-3; D: -; DNA: TGTGCCATCAGTGATCGCGGGGTGGACGAGCAGTACTTC; CDR3: CAISDRGVDEQYF
size: few; J: TRBJ1-2; V: TRBV29-1; D: -; DNA: TGCAGCGTTGAAATTCGGGCCTTAAGGAATGGCTACACCTTC; CDR3: CSVEIRALRNGYTF
size: many; J: TRBJ2-1; V: TRBV27; D: TRBD2; DNA: TGTGCCAGCAGTCGAACCCATAGCGGGGGGGCCGGGAATGAGCAGTTCTTC; CDR3: CASSRTHSGGAGNEQFF
size: many; J: TRBJ2-7; V: TRBV7-9; D: -; DNA: TGTGCCAGCAGCTCCTATCCGAAGGACTCCTACGAGCAGTACTTC; CDR3: CASSSYPKDSYEQYF
size: few; J: TRBJ2-7; V: TRBV19; D: -; DNA: TGTGCCAGTAGTCCCCAGAGTCCCGACGAGCAGTACTTC; CDR3: CASSPQSPDEQYF
size: many; J: TRBJ2-3; V: TRBV12-3/TRBV12-4; D: -; DNA: TGTGCCAGCAGTCCCATCACAGATACGCAGTATTTT; CDR3: CASSPITDTQYF
size: many; J: TRBJ2-7; V: TRBV9; D: -; DNA: TGTGCCAGCAGCGTGACAGTGGCAGGAAACGAGCAGTACTTC; CDR3: CASSVTVAGNEQYF
size: many; J: TRBJ1-5; V: TRBV7-8; D: TRBD1; DNA: TGTGCCAGCAGCCTGGGACAGCCCCCTCAGCCCCAGCATTTT; CDR3: CASSLGQPPQPQHF
size: many; J: TRBJ2-2; V: TRBV6-2/TRBV6-3; D: -; DNA: TGTGCCAGCAGTGGGTTTCTACAGGGCGCCGGGGAGCTGTTTTTT; CDR3: CASSGFLQGAGELFF
size: many; J: TRBJ2-6; V: TRBV6-2/TRBV6-3; D: -; DNA: TGTGCCAGCTGTCCACCTGGGGGCTCTGGGGCCAACGTCCTGACTTTC; CDR3: CASCPPGGSGANVLTF
size: many; J: TRBJ1-1; V: TRBV5-1; D: -; DNA: TGCGCCAGCAGACACCCCAGCGCTGAAGCTTTCTTT; CDR3: CASRHPSAEAFF